Below, 8 T cell receptor beta chains from the same sample are listed, as sequenced in a study of blood T cell repertoires in COVID-19. Only in-frame clones appear in the TCRdb table, and some are missing; sequencing was by immunoSEQ multiplex PCR. The table records approximately 120,000 clones, 85% to 90% of them present only once. Sample: peripheral blood. These receptors were obtained from a human donor in a cohort sampled during active COVID-19.

This rearrangement joins TRBV5-1 to TRBJ2-3; 11 bases map to TRBD2. CDR3 length: 17 residues. Germline V gives CDR1 SGHRS, CDR2 YFSETQ. V shed 4 bases and J 1 base; nucleotides not matched to a gene: 8. CDR3 nucleotide sequence: TGCGCCAGCAGCCCCTCACTAGCGGGAGAGGGCACAGATACGCAGTATTTT. Its protein is CASSPSLAGEGTDTQYF. Filled out from reference TRBV5-1 and TRBJ2-3, the complete variable domain reads KAGVTQTPRYLIKTRGQQVTLSCSPISGHRSVSWYQQTPGQGLQFLFEYFSETQRNKGNFPGRFSGRQFSNSRSEMNVSTLELGDSALYLCASSPSLAGEGTDTQYFGPGTRLTVL.

In its sample, this clone was seen a few times. CDR3 protein: CASSSSGLPEPQHF. The CDR3 DNA sequence: TGTGCCAGCAGCTCATCAGGGCTCCCCGAGCCCCAGCATTTT. The J gene is TRBJ1-5, the V gene TRBV7-9, with D tentatively TRBD1 (5 bases). Germline CDR1 reads SEHNR; CDR2 reads FQNEAQ (reference sequence). V lost 4 bases, J lost 8 bases, and 15 bases lay in between. CDR3 length equals 14 residues. Full variable domain (rest looked up from reference TRBV7-9 and TRBJ1-5): DTGVSQNPRHKITKRGQNVTFRCDPISEHNRLYWYRQTLGQGPEFLTYFQNEAQLEKSRLLSDRFSAERPKGSFSTLEIQRTEQGDSAMYLCASSSSGLPEPQHFGDGTRLSIL.

The CDR3 sequence is CASSEPTLTSGGGDTQYF. The CDR3 DNA reads TGCGCCAGCAGTGAGCCAACGCTTACTAGCGGGGGGGGAGATACGCAGTATTTT. V is TRBV10-1 and J is TRBJ2-3; TRBD2 agrees at 13 bases. There are 18 residues in the CDR3. V shed 2 bases and J 5 bases; nucleotides not matched to a gene: 10. Per germline, CDR1 WNHNN and CDR2 SYGVQD (reference sequence).

In DNA form, the CDR3 reads TGTGCCAGCAGCCCCAACACCGTTGGTAATTCACCCCTCCACTTT. This sequence encodes CASSPNTVGNSPLHF. The chain couples TRBV11-2 to TRBJ1-6; D uncertain. Germline V gene data show CDR1 as SGHAT and CDR2 as FQNNGV. Trimming took 5 bases from V and 6 from J, leaving 14 bases between them. The length of the CDR3 is 15 residues.

V and J are TRBV2 and TRBJ1-2; D remains ambiguous. CDR1 is SNHLY and CDR2 is FYNNEI in the germline V gene. The V end was cut by 8 bases, the J end by 6 bases, with 7 bases between. The CDR3 runs to 10 residues. Here the CDR3 reads CASARDGYTF. In DNA, the CDR3 is TGTGCCAGCGCCCGGGATGGCTACACCTTC.

J is TRBJ2-3 and V is TRBV11-2; 10 nucleotides line up with TRBD2. Germline V gene sequence: CDR1 SGHAT, CDR2 FQNNGV. This CDR3 comprises 16 residues. V was pared by 3 bases and J by 6 bases, with 9 bases of the junction left unmatched. Written as DNA, the CDR3 is TGTGCCAGCAGCTTTATGGGGCTAGCGGGAGTGGATACGCAGTATTTT. Its protein product is CASSFMGLAGVDTQYF.

The chain has TRBV19 and TRBJ1-5; a possible D gene is TRBD1 (6 bases). Germline V gene data show CDR1 as LNHDA and CDR2 as SQIVND (reference sequence). Between the trimmed V and J ends, which lost 6 bases and 7 bases, there was a span of 19 bases. The CDR3 is 15 amino acids. The CDR3 DNA reads TGTGCCAGTAGCCCAGGGGCAGCCCCGGGGCAGCCCCAGCATTTT. Protein: CASSPGAAPGQPQHF. Based on the CDR3 plus reference TRBV19 and TRBJ1-5, the full variable domain is DGGITQSPKYLFRKEGQNVTLSCEQNLNHDAMYWYRQDPGQGLRLIYYSQIVNDFQKGDIAEGYSVSREKKESFPLTVTSAQKNPTAFYLCASSPGAAPGQPQHFGDGTRLSIL.

This clone has more than one count but fewer than ten. The chain couples TRBV6-6 to TRBJ1-1, with a weak D call TRBD1 (6 bases). V gave up 11 bases and J gave up 1 base, with 17 bases separating them. This CDR3 is built from 14 residues. CDR1 and CDR2 (germline): MNHNY, SVGAGI (reference sequence). CDR3 bases: TGTGCCGGAAGATCGACGGGACAGAACACTGAAGCTTTCTTT. It encodes CAGRSTGQNTEAFF.